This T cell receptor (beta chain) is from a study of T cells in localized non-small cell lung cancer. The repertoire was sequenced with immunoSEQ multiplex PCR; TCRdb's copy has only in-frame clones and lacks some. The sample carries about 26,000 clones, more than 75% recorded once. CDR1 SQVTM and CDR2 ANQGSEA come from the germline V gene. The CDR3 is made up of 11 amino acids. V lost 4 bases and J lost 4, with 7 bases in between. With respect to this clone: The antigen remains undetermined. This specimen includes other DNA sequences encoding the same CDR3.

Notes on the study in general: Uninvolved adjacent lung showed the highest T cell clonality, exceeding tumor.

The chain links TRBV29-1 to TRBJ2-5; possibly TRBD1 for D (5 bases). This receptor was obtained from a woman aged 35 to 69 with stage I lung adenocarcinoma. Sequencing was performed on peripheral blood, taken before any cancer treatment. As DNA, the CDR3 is TGCAGCGTTGCAAGGGGAGAGACCCAGTACTTC. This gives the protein CSVARGETQYF.